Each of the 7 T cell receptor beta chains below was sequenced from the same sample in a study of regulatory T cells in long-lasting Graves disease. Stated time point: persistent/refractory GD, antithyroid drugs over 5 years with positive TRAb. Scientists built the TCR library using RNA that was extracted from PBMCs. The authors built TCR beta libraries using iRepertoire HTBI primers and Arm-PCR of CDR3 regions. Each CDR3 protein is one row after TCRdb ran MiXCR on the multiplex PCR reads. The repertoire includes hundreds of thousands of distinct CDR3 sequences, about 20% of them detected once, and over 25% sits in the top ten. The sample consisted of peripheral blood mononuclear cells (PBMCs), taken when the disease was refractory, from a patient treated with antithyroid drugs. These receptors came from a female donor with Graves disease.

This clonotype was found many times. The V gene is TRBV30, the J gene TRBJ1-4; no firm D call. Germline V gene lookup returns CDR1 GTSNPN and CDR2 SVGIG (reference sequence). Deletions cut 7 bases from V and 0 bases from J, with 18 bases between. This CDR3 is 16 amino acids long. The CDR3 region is CAFKGPHGPTNEKLFF. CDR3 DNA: TGTGCCTTCAAGGGTCCCCACGGCCCAACTAATGAAAAACTGTTTTTT.

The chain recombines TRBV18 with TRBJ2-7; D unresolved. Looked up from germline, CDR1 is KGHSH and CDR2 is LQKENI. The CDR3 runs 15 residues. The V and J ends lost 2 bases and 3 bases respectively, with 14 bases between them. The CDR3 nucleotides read TGTGCCAGCTCACCAGGCGGCGGAAGACGCTACGAGCAGTACTTC. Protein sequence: CASSPGGGRRYEQYF.

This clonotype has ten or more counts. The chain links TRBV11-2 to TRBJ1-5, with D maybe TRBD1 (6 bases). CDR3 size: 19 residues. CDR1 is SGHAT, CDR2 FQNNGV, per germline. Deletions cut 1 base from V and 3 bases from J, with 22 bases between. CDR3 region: CASSLGSGAGHINNQPQHF. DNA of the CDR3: TGTGCCAGCAGCTTAGGCTCGGGGGCGGGACATATAAACAATCAGCCCCAGCATTTT. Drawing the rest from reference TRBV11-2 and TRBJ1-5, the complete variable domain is EAGVAQSPRYKIIEKRQSVAFWCNPISGHATLYWYQQILGQGPKLLIQFQNNGVVDDSQLPKDRFSAERLKGVDSTLKIQPAKLEDSAVYLCASSLGSGAGHINNQPQHFGDGTRLSIL.

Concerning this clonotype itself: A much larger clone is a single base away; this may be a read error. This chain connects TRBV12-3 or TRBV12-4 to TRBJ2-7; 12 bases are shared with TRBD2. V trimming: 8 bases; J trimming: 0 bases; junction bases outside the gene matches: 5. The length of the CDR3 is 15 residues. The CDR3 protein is CASASTSGSSYEQYF. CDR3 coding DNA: TGTGCCAGCGCCTCGACTAGCGGGAGCTCCTACGAGCAGTACTTC.

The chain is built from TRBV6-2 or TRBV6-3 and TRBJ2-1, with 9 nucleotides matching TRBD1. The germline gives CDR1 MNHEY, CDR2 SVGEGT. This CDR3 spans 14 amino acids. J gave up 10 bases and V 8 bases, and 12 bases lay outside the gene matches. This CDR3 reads CASFPQGASAEQFF. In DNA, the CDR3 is TGTGCCAGCTTCCCACAGGGGGCGAGCGCAGAGCAGTTCTTC.

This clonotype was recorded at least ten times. The CDR3 protein is CASRGQYGTYEQYF. The CDR3 DNA follows: TGTGCCAGCAGAGGACAGTACGGGACTTACGAGCAGTACTTC. The chain is built from TRBV6-1 and TRBJ2-7, with D perhaps matching TRBD1 or TRBD2 (6 bases each). This CDR3 is 14 amino acids long. Germline values: CDR1 MNHNS, CDR2 SASEGT. The V end lost 6 bases, the J end lost 4 bases, and 16 bases lay between the germline ends.

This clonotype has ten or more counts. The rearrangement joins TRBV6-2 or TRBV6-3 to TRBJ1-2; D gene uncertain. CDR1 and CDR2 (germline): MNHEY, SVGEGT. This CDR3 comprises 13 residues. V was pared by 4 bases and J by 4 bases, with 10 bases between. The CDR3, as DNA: TGTGCCAGCAGTTTAGGGAGGTCCTATGGCTACACCTTC. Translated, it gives CASSLGRSYGYTF.